This TCR beta chain was captured in a study of blood T cell repertoires in COVID-19. The overall study: Some COVID-19 samples were acute and others convalescent; all came from the United States, Italy and Spain.

Looked up from germline, CDR1 is MNHEY and CDR2 is SVGAGI. CDR3 length: 14 residues. V lost 0 bases to trimming and J lost 7 bases, with 10 bases between them. Assay: immunoSEQ multiplex PCR; the TCRdb copy retains only in-frame clones and omits some. The sample consists of a few hundred thousand clones, around nine tenths of them appearing once. The receptor comes from a woman in her twenties or thirties who had recovered from COVID-19. The rearrangement links TRBV6-5 to TRBJ1-5; D unclear. The material sequenced was PBMCs or T cells enriched from blood (not recorded which). The CDR3 nucleotides are TGTGCCAGCAGTTACTCTGGCAGGAACCAGCCCCAGCATTTT. Its protein is CASSYSGRNQPQHF.